The clone carrying this TCR beta chain was found a few times. Its antigen remains unidentified. Then a second PCR, running about 7 to 11 cycles, was carried out with a sample-barcoded 5' primer and a J-beta primer mix. TCRdb re-called the 5' RACE reads through MiXCR, storing one row per CDR3 protein. The sample consists of roughly 1.5 million distinct CDR3 sequences, roughly two fifths of them appearing once. Each sample used at least 6.5 million PBMCs. Deletions cut 6 bases from V and 4 bases from J, with 17 bases between. The germline gives CDR1 DFQATT, CDR2 SNEGSKA (reference sequence). The CDR3 sequence is 14 residues long. This record comes from a study of blood T cells in healthy people across ages. Notes on the study in general: The lack of PBMC sorting stopped any conclusive naive versus antigen-experienced comparison. Underestimates were what the diversity estimates from one million T cells were considered to be.

The chain uses TRBV20-1 and TRBJ2-3; no reliable D call. The sample consisted of blood. The clonotype was recovered from a woman aged 18-29 years in good health. The CDR3 loop is CSAPDDRPPDTQYF. The DNA for the CDR3 is TGCAGTGCCCCCGATGACCGCCCCCCAGATACGCAGTATTTT.